This entry lists 32 T cell receptor beta chains sequenced from one sample in a study of shared clonotypes between healthy human individuals. Clones were sequenced by immunoSEQ multiplex PCR, and TCRdb holds only the in-frame ones, with some missing. The sample has roughly 760,000 clones, 74% seen once; the top ten hold over 1.5%. Sequences were obtained from memory CD4+ T cells sorted from blood. Subset: CD45RA-negative fraction. These receptor sequences come from a woman aged 30 to 39 in good health.

This chain uses TRBV5-1 with TRBJ2-5; unclear D gene. The CDR3 loop spans 12 amino acids. The germline CDR1 and CDR2 sequences are SGHRS and YFSETQ. Trimming shortened V by 4 bases and J by 0 bases, and 4 bases separated the two germline ends. The CDR3 coding sequence is TGCGCCAGCAGCCAGGACCAAGAGACCCAGTACTTC. Its protein is CASSQDQETQYF.

This clone was detected only a few times. The genes are TRBV5-8 and TRBJ2-3; TRBD2 matches 9 bases. The CDR3 has 16 residues. J lost 0 bases, V lost 3 bases, and 5 bases had no gene match. The germline gives CDR1 SGHTS, CDR2 YDEGEE. The CDR3 region has the DNA TGTGCCAGCAGCTATGAAACTAGCGGGAGCACAGATACGCAGTATTTT. This codes for CASSYETSGSTDTQYF. Filled out from reference TRBV5-8 and TRBJ2-3, the complete variable domain reads EAGVTQSPTHLIKTRGQQATLRCSPISGHTSVYWYQQALGLGLQFLLWYDEGEERNRGNFPPRFSGRQFPNYSSELNVNALELEDSALYLCASSYETSGSTDTQYFGPGTRLTVL.

J is TRBJ1-1 and V is TRBV19, with D perhaps TRBD1 (5 bases). The CDR3 loop spans 17 amino acids. CDR1 LNHDA and CDR2 SQIVND come from the germline V gene (reference sequence). The V end was cut by 5 bases, the J end by 0 bases, with 19 bases between. CDR3 DNA sequence: TGTGCCAGTAGTCTCAGGGCCAGTACAGGAGTGAACACTGAAGCTTTCTTT. Amino acids: CASSLRASTGVNTEAFF.

The chain uses TRBV4-1 and TRBJ2-1, with 11 bases identical to TRBD2. CDR1 and CDR2 (germline): MGHRA, YSYEKL. The CDR3 length is 17 residues. The ends lost 0 bases at V and 3 bases at J; junction bases unmatched: 4. For the CDR3, the DNA is TGCGCCAGCAGCCAAGAGCTAGCGGGAGGATTCTACAATGAGCAGTTCTTC. As protein: CASSQELAGGFYNEQFF.

This chain links TRBV2 with TRBJ2-1; TRBD2 matches 11 bases. The CDR3 length is 14 residues. V was pared by 4 bases and J by 6 bases, with 2 bases of the junction left unmatched. Germline V gives CDR1 SNHLY, CDR2 FYNNEI. The CDR3 DNA is TGTGCCAGCAGTGGACTAGCGGGATTCAATGAGCAGTTCTTC. Translating it yields CASSGLAGFNEQFF.

The J gene is TRBJ2-7, the V gene TRBV19; no clear D. The CDR3 is 14 residues long. The germline V gene encodes CDR1 LNHDA and CDR2 SQIVND (reference sequence). The V and J ends lost 3 bases and 4 bases respectively, with 13 bases between them. CDR3: CASSIAGKGYEQYF. Written as DNA, the CDR3 is TGTGCCAGTAGTATTGCTGGGAAAGGTTACGAGCAGTACTTC.

The count of this clone is one. CDR3 sequence reads: CASSYRQGSSYEQYF. The CDR3 DNA reads TGTGCCAGCAGCTATCGTCAGGGGAGCTCCTACGAGCAGTACTTC. The chain combines TRBV5-5 with TRBJ2-7; D is perhaps TRBD1 (6 bases). The CDR3 is 15 residues long. Looked up from germline, CDR1 is SGHKS and CDR2 is YYEKEE (reference sequence). V lost 3 bases to trimming and J lost 0 bases, with 13 bases between them. Together with reference TRBV5-5 and TRBJ2-7, the CDR3 gives the full variable domain: DAGVTQSPTHLIKTRGQQVTLRCSPISGHKSVSWYQQVLGQGPQFIFQYYEKEERGRGNFPDRFSARQFPNYSSELNVNALLLGDSALYLCASSYRQGSSYEQYFGPGTRLTVT.

V gene TRBV7-8 combines with J gene TRBJ2-7; 11 bases match TRBD2. Germline trimming cut 1 base from V and 3 bases from J; bases unmatched to any gene: 2. In germline, CDR1 is SGHVS, CDR2 FQNEAQ. The CDR3 consists of 15 residues. In DNA, the CDR3 is TGTGCCAGCAGCTTAGGGGGGACTAGCGGCTACGAGCAGTACTTC. It encodes CASSLGGTSGYEQYF.

V and J are TRBV29-1 and TRBJ1-1; no clear D gene. The V end was cut by 3 bases, the J end by 5 bases, with 16 bases between. CDR1 and CDR2 (germline): SQVTM, ANQGSEA. CDR3 length equals 14 residues. The CDR3 region has the DNA TGCAGCGTTGATCCGGGTGGGATTGGGACTGAAGCTTTCTTT. This gives the protein CSVDPGGIGTEAFF.

A remark on this clone: This specimen includes other DNA sequences encoding the same CDR3. The chain employs TRBV9 and TRBJ2-3, with 8 bases matching TRBD2. The V gene end was trimmed by 0 bases and the J gene end by 0 bases; junction bases not matched to a gene: 3. The CDR3 has 16 amino acids. Germline CDR1 reads SGDLS; CDR2 reads YYNGEE. The CDR3 region has the DNA TGTGCCAGCAGCGTAGGTAGCGGGGCAAGCACAGATACGCAGTATTTT. This codes for CASSVGSGASTDTQYF.

This clone was seen only once. The chain recombines TRBV28 with TRBJ2-1; D might be TRBD2 (5 bases). The CDR3 loop spans 15 amino acids. Trimming left V 2 bases short and J 3 bases short, with 11 bases between. Germline-derived CDR1 and CDR2 are MDHEN and SYDVKM. The CDR3 protein is CASSLGGGLYNEQFF. CDR3 in DNA: TGTGCCAGCAGTTTAGGCGGCGGGCTCTACAATGAGCAGTTCTTC.

The CDR3 DNA is TGTGCCAGCAGTGAACCGGGAGTGGCCACCGGGGAGCTGTTTTTT. Translated, it gives CASSEPGVATGELFF. The chain joins TRBV2 to TRBJ2-2, with D perhaps matching TRBD2 (6 bases). The CDR3 has 15 amino acids. V lost 2 bases, J lost 4 bases, and 11 bases lay in between. Germline CDR1 SNHLY, CDR2 FYNNEI. The whole variable domain, remainder taken from reference TRBV2 and TRBJ2-2, is EPEVTQTPSHQVTQMGQEVILRCVPISNHLYFYWYRQILGQKVEFLVSFYNNEISEKSEIFDDQFSVERPDGSNFTLKIRSTKLEDSAMYFCASSEPGVATGELFFGEGSRLTVL.

The rearrangement joins TRBV5-1 to TRBJ2-7, with 8 nucleotides matching TRBD2. This CDR3 has 14 amino acids. Looked up from germline, CDR1 is SGHRS and CDR2 is YFSETQ. V was clipped by 6 bases and J by 7 bases; unmatched bases: 12. The CDR3 DNA reads as TGCGCCAGCATGATCGGGACGGCGGGAGGAGAGCAGTACTTC. It yields the protein CASMIGTAGGEQYF.

The rearrangement links TRBV9 to TRBJ2-7, with D maybe TRBD2 (6 bases). This CDR3 has 14 residues. Germline V gene lookup returns CDR1 SGDLS and CDR2 YYNGEE. The ends were cut back, 4 bases at V and 3 bases at J, with 14 bases in the middle. CDR3 sequence: CASSSGTGSYEQYF. CDR3 coding DNA: TGTGCCAGCAGCTCCGGGACTGGGAGCTACGAGCAGTACTTC.

This chain uses TRBV6-1 with TRBJ2-7; D may be TRBD1 or TRBD2 (5 bases each). Germline V gene sequence: CDR1 MNHNS, CDR2 SASEGT. Trimming pared 7 bases from V and 9 bases from J, leaving 19 bases between. CDR3 length: 13 amino acids. Written as DNA, the CDR3 is TGTGCCAGCAATCAACCGGGACCGGGCGGGCAGTACTTC. Translated, it gives CASNQPGPGGQYF.

The CDR3 protein is CASRRGLAGGYNEQFF. CDR3 nucleotides: TGTGCCAGCAGACGTGGACTAGCGGGGGGCTACAATGAGCAGTTCTTC. The rearrangement links TRBV2 to TRBJ2-1, with 14 nucleotides matching TRBD2. Germline V gene sequence: CDR1 SNHLY, CDR2 FYNNEI. J lost 3 bases, V lost 6 bases, and 4 bases had no gene match. The CDR3 loop spans 16 amino acids.

The V gene is TRBV10-1, the J gene TRBJ2-4; D remains ambiguous. This CDR3 has 14 amino acids. Germline V gives CDR1 WNHNN, CDR2 SYGVQD (reference sequence). Trimming took off 6 bases at V and 0 bases at J, with 9 bases between the two ends. CDR3 amino acids: CASSSQLAKNIQYF. CDR3 sequence (DNA): TGCGCCAGCAGCTCACAGTTAGCCAAAAACATTCAGTACTTC.

The CDR3, as DNA: TGTGCCAGCAGCTTAGCGGCTCCCGGGCCTAACTATGGCTACACCTTC. It translates to CASSLAAPGPNYGYTF. V usage is TRBV7-9 and J usage is TRBJ1-2; D ambiguous. The CDR3 totals 16 residues. V was cut by 0 bases and J by 0 bases, with 11 bases left in between. Germline CDR1 reads SEHNR; CDR2 reads FQNEAQ (reference sequence).

The chain links TRBV29-1 to TRBJ2-3; TRBD2 might be the D (5 bases). Germline assignment: CDR1 SQVTM and CDR2 ANQGSEA. V lost 4 bases and J lost 2, with 10 bases in between. The CDR3 runs 13 residues. The CDR3 region is CSVVKRFTDTQYF. CDR3 bases: TGCAGCGTTGTCAAGCGGTTCACAGATACGCAGTATTTT.

The J gene is TRBJ2-2, the V gene TRBV7-3; D is undetermined. CDR3 length equals 15 residues. Trimming took off 1 base at V and 5 bases at J, with 11 bases between the two ends. The germline V gene encodes CDR1 SGHTA and CDR2 FQGTGA. The CDR3, as DNA: TGTGCCAGCAGCTTAATGCCTGAGTCGACCGGGGAGCTGTTTTTT. This encodes CASSLMPESTGELFF. Based on the CDR3 plus reference TRBV7-3 and TRBJ2-2, the full variable domain is GAGVSQTPSNKVTEKGKYVELRCDPISGHTALYWYRQSLGQGPEFLIYFQGTGAADDSGLPNDRFFAVRPEGSVSTLKIQRTERGDSAVYLCASSLMPESTGELFFGEGSRLTVL.

The rearrangement links TRBV5-5 to TRBJ1-5; possible D gene TRBD1, 5 bases. Germline CDR1 reads SGHKS; CDR2 reads YYEKEE (reference sequence). Trimming cost V 0 bases and J 8 bases, with 21 bases left between them. This CDR3 comprises 17 residues. CDR3 DNA sequence: TGTGCCAGCAGCTTGGGCCCAAACACAGGTTACCTTGAGCCCCAGCATTTT. Protein product: CASSLGPNTGYLEPQHF.

The chain has TRBV5-1 and TRBJ1-2; D not resolved. Germline assignment: CDR1 SGHRS and CDR2 YFSETQ. This CDR3 region has 13 residues. V dropped 0 bases and J dropped 6 bases, with 9 bases sitting between them. The CDR3 DNA follows: TGCGCCAGCAGCTTGGGAGACGGTAATGGCTACACCTTC. Protein product: CASSLGDGNGYTF. Variable domain in full (rest from reference TRBV5-1 and TRBJ1-2): KAGVTQTPRYLIKTRGQQVTLSCSPISGHRSVSWYQQTPGQGLQFLFEYFSETQRNKGNFPGRFSGRQFSNSRSEMNVSTLELGDSALYLCASSLGDGNGYTFGSGTRLTVV.

The chain employs TRBV7-8 and TRBJ1-5, with a tentative D call TRBD1 (5 bases). The V end lost 10 bases, the J end lost 7 bases, and 17 bases lay between the germline ends. Per the germline V gene, CDR1 is SGHVS and CDR2 is FQNEAQ. The CDR3 covers 13 residues. CDR3 coding DNA: TGTGCCACGGGGACCCAGGGAATCCAGCCCCAGCATTTT. It yields the protein CATGTQGIQPQHF.

This clone has just one count. The chain joins TRBV5-4 to TRBJ2-3, with D tentatively TRBD2 (6 bases). Germline V gene lookup returns CDR1 SGHNT and CDR2 YYREEE (reference sequence). Trimming cost V 0 bases and J 6 bases, with 17 bases left between them. This CDR3 has 16 amino acids. The CDR3 nucleotides are TGTGCCAGCAGCTTGGGAGGGGCTAGCGCTGGGGATACGCAGTATTTT. Protein sequence: CASSLGGASAGDTQYF.

The chain uses TRBV4-1 and TRBJ2-3, with 8 positions matching TRBD2. V was pared by 2 bases and J by 4 bases, with 11 bases of the junction left unmatched. Germline V gene sequence: CDR1 MGHRA, CDR2 YSYEKL. The CDR3 contains 17 residues. The CDR3 protein is CASSQIGRGSGADTQYF. CDR3 DNA sequence: TGCGCCAGCAGCCAAATTGGAAGGGGTAGCGGGGCAGATACGCAGTATTTT.

The chain combines TRBV19 with TRBJ1-6; D might be TRBD1 (6 bases). V was shortened by 6 bases and J by 10 bases, with 16 bases between the two germline ends. This CDR3 comprises 14 residues. Per the germline V gene, CDR1 is LNHDA and CDR2 is SQIVND (reference sequence). CDR3 bases: TGTGCCAGTAGCGTACAGGGCGCGGGGTCACCCCTCCACTTT. Amino acid sequence: CASSVQGAGSPLHF. Filled out from reference TRBV19 and TRBJ1-6, the complete variable domain reads DGGITQSPKYLFRKEGQNVTLSCEQNLNHDAMYWYRQDPGQGLRLIYYSQIVNDFQKGDIAEGYSVSREKKESFPLTVTSAQKNPTAFYLCASSVQGAGSPLHFGNGTRLTVT.

The chain carries TRBV28 and TRBJ2-7; 8 nucleotides match TRBD1. Unmatched junction bases numbered 5, after V lost 4 bases and J lost 3 bases. The CDR3 sequence is 14 residues long. Germline CDR1 MDHEN, CDR2 SYDVKM. The CDR3 region is CASSSGQAIYEQYF. The CDR3 nucleotides are TGTGCCAGCAGTTCGGGACAGGCAATCTACGAGCAGTACTTC.

This sequence joins TRBV11-1 and TRBJ1-5; no firm D call. CDR3 length: 13 residues. Germline CDR1 reads SGHAT; CDR2 reads FQDESV (reference sequence). V lost 2 bases and J lost 5, with 7 bases in between. In nucleotides, the CDR3 is TGTGCCAGCAGCTTACAGGCGGATCAGCCCCAGCATTTT. This translates into CASSLQADQPQHF. The entire variable domain, with the rest obtained from reference TRBV11-1 and TRBJ1-5, is as follows: EAEVAQSPRYKITEKSQAVAFWCDPISGHATLYWYRQILGQGPELLVQFQDESVVDDSQLPKDRFSAERLKGVDSTLKIQPAELGDSAMYLCASSLQADQPQHFGDGTRLSIL.

A word on this clone: Other nucleotide sequences from this sample produce the same CDR3. The chain has TRBV28 and TRBJ2-7, with 14 bases lining up with TRBD2. The CDR3 length is 14 residues. Germline CDR1 reads MDHEN; CDR2 reads SYDVKM. Germline trimming cut 6 bases from V and 3 bases from J; bases unmatched to any gene: 1. The CDR3 DNA sequence: TGTGCCAGCAGCGGGACTAGCGGGGGCTACGAGCAGTACTTC. This codes for CASSGTSGGYEQYF.

CDR3 residues: CASSLTTGSGELFF. The DNA for the CDR3 is TGTGCCAGCAGCTTAACCACTGGGTCCGGGGAGCTGTTTTTT. The J gene is TRBJ2-2, the V gene TRBV7-9; D gene unclear. The V gene's germline CDR1 is SEHNR and CDR2 FQNEAQ (reference sequence). This CDR3 is 14 amino acids long. V shed 2 bases and J shed 6 bases, with 10 bases lying between them.

The rearrangement links TRBV4-1 to TRBJ2-7; the D call may be TRBD1 or TRBD2 (6 bases each). V was shortened by 2 bases and J by 9 bases, with 14 bases between the two germline ends. This CDR3 spans 13 amino acids. Looked up from germline, CDR1 is MGHRA and CDR2 is YSYEKL. DNA of the CDR3: TGCGCCAGCAGCCAAAACAGGGACGGGAGGCAGTACTTC. Its protein is CASSQNRDGRQYF.

This clone was detected many times. This rearrangement joins TRBV18 to TRBJ2-5, with unresolved D. Germline V gene data show CDR1 as KGHSH and CDR2 as LQKENI. The CDR3 loop spans 15 amino acids. V was clipped by 1 base and J by 1 base, with 10 bases between them. The chain's CDR3 is CASSPLDASQETQYF. CDR3 bases: TGTGCCAGCTCACCACTCGATGCCAGCCAAGAGACCCAGTACTTC. Together with reference TRBV18 and TRBJ2-5, the CDR3 gives the full variable domain: NAGVMQNPRHLVRRRGQEARLRCSPMKGHSHVYWYRQLPEEGLKFMVYLQKENIIDESGMPKERFSAEFPKEGPSILRIQQVVRGDSAAYFCASSPLDASQETQYFGPGTRLLVL.